What follows are 10 T cell receptor beta chains derived from one specimen sequenced in a study of Graves' ophthalmopathy and Graves' hyperthyroidism. Amplification from RNA transcripts yielded the TCR beta CDR3 regions. The library came from an HTBI-primed first-round RT-PCR and a second-round multiplex PCR. TCRdb ran MiXCR on the multiplex PCR reads and lists one entry per CDR3 protein. The repertoire consists of 400,000 to 450,000 distinct CDR3 sequences, with more than 20% occurring once and the leading ten covering roughly 3%. The specimen was peripheral blood. Receptors originate from a woman younger than 35 with stable Graves' hyperthyroidism.

This clonotype has at least ten counts. This chain links TRBV6-2 or TRBV6-3 with TRBJ2-5; D is unclear. Trimming left V 5 bases short and J 2 bases short, with 12 bases between. The CDR3 runs 14 residues. Per the germline V gene, CDR1 is MNHEY and CDR2 is SVGEGT. The CDR3 DNA sequence: TGTGCCAGCAGTCCTCAGACCAGACAAGAGACCCAGTACTTC. Its protein is CASSPQTRQETQYF.

This clonotype was observed a few times. Here the CDR3 DNA reads TGTGCCAGCAGCTTAACTAGCGGGACCTTCCAAGAGACCCAGTACTTC. Translated: CASSLTSGTFQETQYF. This rearrangement joins TRBV11-2 to TRBJ2-5, with 10 bases aligning to TRBD2. J was trimmed by 1 base and V by 2 bases; bases with no gene match: 4. Germline V lookup: CDR1 SGHAT, CDR2 FQNNGV. This CDR3 region has 16 residues. Full variable domain (missing parts from reference TRBV11-2 and TRBJ2-5): EAGVAQSPRYKIIEKRQSVAFWCNPISGHATLYWYQQILGQGPKLLIQFQNNGVVDDSQLPKDRFSAERLKGVDSTLKIQPAKLEDSAVYLCASSLTSGTFQETQYFGPGTRLLVL.

A few counts support this clonotype. Because the CDR3 is missing its conserved closing phenylalanine or tryptophan, this is likely a read error. This rearrangement joins TRBV6-1 to TRBJ1-2; no firm D call. The CDR3 has 13 residues. The V and J ends lost 8 bases and 2 bases respectively, with 12 bases between them. Germline CDR1 reads MNHNS; CDR2 reads SASEGT. The CDR3 sequence is CASERGANYGYTY. The CDR3 DNA sequence: TGTGCCAGCGAGCGGGGAGCGAACTATGGCTACACCTAC.

This clonotype was picked up many times. The DNA is left out, because the CDR3 cannot be placed on it with certainty; the CDR3 is given as TCRdb lists it. V usage is TRBV6-5 and J usage is TRBJ1-1. CDR1 is MNHEY and CDR2 is SVGAGI in the germline V gene. The CDR3 region is 14 residues in length, termini included. Here the CDR3 reads CASSSSDGYTEAFF.

The chain couples TRBV28 to TRBJ1-5, with TRBD1 matching 9 bases. V lost 6 bases and J lost 3; bases outside the gene matches: 18. The germline gives CDR1 MDHEN, CDR2 SYDVKM. The CDR3 has 19 amino acids. The CDR3 protein is CASSTLWDRERLNNQPQHF. CDR3 in DNA: TGTGCCAGCAGCACCTTATGGGACAGGGAAAGGCTAAACAATCAGCCCCAGCATTTT.

Turning to this clonotype: Being one base from a much bigger clone, this may be a read error. The gene calls are TRBV6-1 and TRBJ1-1; D remains ambiguous. Germline V gives CDR1 MNHNS, CDR2 SASEGT. The CDR3 extends over 12 amino acids. The CDR3 reads CASSVAETEACF. The CDR3 DNA follows: TGTGCCAGCAGTGTTGCCGAAACTGAAGCTTGCTTT.

This clonotype appeared many times. The chain joins TRBV7-3 to TRBJ2-5; D might be TRBD1 (6 bases). Trimming took 3 bases from V and 6 from J, leaving 11 bases between them. Germline CDR1 and CDR2: SGHTA and FQGTGA. The CDR3 sequence is 13 residues long. CDR3 DNA sequence: TGTGCCAGCAGCTTGGGGGCCATGAAGACCCAGTACTTC. It translates to CASSLGAMKTQYF.

This clonotype was seen many times. This sequence joins TRBV30 and TRBJ1-2; weak D call: TRBD1 (5 bases). V lost 0 bases to trimming and J lost 6 bases, with 14 bases between them. Looked up from germline, CDR1 is GTSNPN and CDR2 is SVGIG (reference sequence). This CDR3 comprises 14 residues. The CDR3 DNA reads TGTGCCTGGAGTGTACAGGTCAGGGCAGATGGCTACACCTTC. This sequence encodes CAWSVQVRADGYTF. The full variable domain, in which reference TRBV30 and TRBJ1-2 provide the parts outside the CDR3, is SQTIHQWPATLVQPVGSPLSLECTVEGTSNPNLYWYRQAAGRGLQLLFYSVGIGQISSEVPQNLSASRPQDRQFILSSKKLLLSDSGFYLCAWSVQVRADGYTFGSGTRLTVV.

The table lists this clonotype with many counts. The chain employs TRBV12-3 or TRBV12-4 and TRBJ2-5, with TRBD2 as a possible D gene (5 bases). The CDR3 totals 15 residues. The ends were cut back, 3 bases at V and 0 bases at J, with 11 bases in the middle. The CDR3 coding sequence is TGTGCCAGCAGTTTTAACGGGCGGGACCAAGAGACCCAGTACTTC. Translated, it gives CASSFNGRDQETQYF.

In this sample, this clonotype turned up a few times. CDR3 in amino acids: CASSPKDSSNTEAFF. In DNA form, the CDR3 reads TGTGCCAGCTCACCCAAAGACAGCTCTAACACTGAAGCTTTCTTT. The J gene is TRBJ1-1, the V gene TRBV18; D is perhaps TRBD1 (5 bases). There are 15 residues in the CDR3. V lost 3 bases and J 2 bases, leaving 13 bases between the germline ends. CDR1 KGHSH and CDR2 LQKENI come from the germline V gene.